The present T cell receptor delta chain was sequenced within a study of γδ T cells in repeated Plasmodium falciparum infection. Across the study: Timepoints: baseline, immediately before selected infections, and 21 days after every infection. Malian gammadelta TCRs were studied during no-transmission periods and across acute malaria episodes. The study's findings and limits: Malian children's Vdelta2-negative repertoires appeared more expanded and less diverse than Australians'.

Vgamma9/Vdelta2+ and Vdelta2-negative gammadelta T cells were flow-sorted from PBMC for bulk sequencing. Each sorted gammadelta sample had TRG and TRD chains sequenced. TCRdb reran clone calling via CATT on the multiplex PCR reads. The sample holds tens of thousands of delta-chain clones, 1.4% seen once. This clone was observed many times. Antigen unknown. From germline, CDR1 is TSWWSYY and CDR2 QGS. V was cut by 2 bases and J by 0 bases, with 25 bases left in between. This CDR3 contains 20 residues. Sequencing was done on a sample of gamma-delta T cells from blood. J is TRDJ1 and V is TRDV1; weak D call: TRDD3 (5 bases). This receptor was obtained from a pool of human donors (malaria-infected and uninfected, not separated). The CDR3 loop is CALGEGPQDGIRGHTDKLIF. The CDR3 DNA reads as TGTGCTCTTGGGGAAGGTCCACAGGATGGGATTAGGGGACACACCGATAAACTCATCTTT.